Presented here are 17 T cell receptor beta chains from one specimen sequenced in a study of ipilimumab plus nivolumab after autologous stem cell transplantation. Sequencing was performed with immunoSEQ multiplex PCR; in TCRdb, only in-frame clones are kept and a portion is missing. The profile shows about 9,800 clones, more than 60% of them singletons. The sample consisted of PBMCs, taken in a trial of ipilimumab plus nivolumab as post-transplant consolidation. Source of these receptors: a female donor with multiple myeloma.

This clone turned up a few times. The chain recombines TRBV27 with TRBJ2-2; 10 bases align to TRBD2. Germline V gene lookup returns CDR1 MNHEY and CDR2 SMNVEV (reference sequence). The J segment lost 9 bases and the V segment lost 3 bases, leaving 10 bases of the junction unmatched. This CDR3 is built from 16 residues. This CDR3 reads CASSFLTSGTPRELFF. CDR3 bases: TGTGCCAGCAGTTTCCTTACTAGCGGGACACCCCGGGAGCTGTTTTTT.

By frequency in the sample, this clone is medium-sized. The chain recombines TRBV27 with TRBJ2-1; TRBD2 might be the D (5 bases). V gave up 2 bases and J gave up 10 bases, with 9 bases separating them. CDR3 length: 12 amino acids. In germline, CDR1 is MNHEY, CDR2 SMNVEV (reference sequence). CDR3 protein: CASSLPGGEQFF. CDR3 sequence (DNA): TGTGCCAGCAGTTTACCGGGCGGGGAGCAGTTCTTC.

This chain uses TRBV7-6 with TRBJ1-5; D may be TRBD1 (5 bases). CDR3 length: 14 amino acids. V was cut by 5 bases and J by 8 bases, with 16 bases left in between. Germline loops: CDR1 SGHVS, CDR2 FNYEAQ. CDR3 loop: CASSGSERDEPQHF. As DNA, the CDR3 is TGTGCCAGCAGCGGAAGTGAAAGGGACGAGCCCCAGCATTTT. Using reference TRBV7-6 and TRBJ1-5 for the parts outside the CDR3, the full variable domain is GAGVSQSPRYKVTKRGQDVALRCDPISGHVSLYWYRQALGQGPEFLTYFNYEAQQDKSGLPNDRFSAERPEGSISTLTIQRTEQRDSAMYRCASSGSERDEPQHFGDGTRLSIL.

The chain recombines TRBV2 with TRBJ2-1, with D possibly matching TRBD2 (6 bases). Trimming cost V 1 base and J 9 bases, with 16 bases left between them. This CDR3 comprises 15 residues. CDR1 SNHLY and CDR2 FYNNEI come from the germline V gene. CDR3 in DNA: TGTGCCAGCAGTGAAGGGGTAGCGGTTCGCATTGAGCAGTTCTTC. As protein: CASSEGVAVRIEQFF.

The chain links TRBV5-1 to TRBJ2-1; D is perhaps TRBD1 (6 bases). CDR1 is SGHRS and CDR2 is YFSETQ in the germline V gene. The CDR3 is 16 amino acids. V was clipped by 4 bases and J by 9 bases, with 23 bases between them. CDR3 region: CASSRLGGLANSEQFF. CDR3 in DNA: TGCGCCAGCAGCCGTCTAGGGGGATTGGCCAACAGTGAGCAGTTCTTC.

V is TRBV18 and J is TRBJ1-1, with D possibly matching TRBD1 (5 bases). Trimming shortened V by 6 bases and J by 3 bases, and 14 bases separated the two germline ends. CDR3 size: 14 residues. Germline assignment: CDR1 KGHSH and CDR2 LQKENI. The CDR3 DNA sequence: TGTGCCAGCTCCCTGAGCGGGGGGGACACTGAAGCTTTCTTT. Its translation is CASSLSGGDTEAFF. The full variable domain, completed using reference TRBV18 and TRBJ1-1, is NAGVMQNPRHLVRRRGQEARLRCSPMKGHSHVYWYRQLPEEGLKFMVYLQKENIIDESGMPKERFSAEFPKEGPSILRIQQVVRGDSAAYFCASSLSGGDTEAFFGQGTRLTVV.

The chain has TRBV5-1 and TRBJ2-5; tentative D call: TRBD1 (6 bases). The CDR3 totals 13 residues. CDR1 and CDR2 (germline): SGHRS, YFSETQ. The V end was cut by 2 bases, the J end by 3 bases, with 8 bases between. CDR3 loop: CASSLPGEETQYF. The CDR3 nucleotides are TGCGCCAGCAGCTTACCAGGGGAAGAGACCCAGTACTTC.

The CDR3 nucleotides read TGCGCCAGCAGCCAGGGGGGCCTAAGGTATGAGCAGTTCTTC. The encoded protein is CASSQGGLRYEQFF. The chain joins TRBV4-1 to TRBJ2-1; D is tentatively TRBD1 or TRBD2 (6 bases each). The germline CDR1 and CDR2 sequences are MGHRA and YSYEKL. V was clipped by 3 bases and J by 8 bases, with 14 bases between them. The CDR3 is 14 residues long.

The chain couples TRBV15 to TRBJ2-6; D gene uncertain. The ends were cut back, 1 base at V and 1 base at J, with 8 bases in the middle. Germline V lookup: CDR1 LNHNV, CDR2 YYDKDF (reference sequence). The CDR3 has 16 amino acids. The CDR3 bases are TGTGCCACCAGCAGAGGATCCATTTCTGGGGCCAACGTCCTGACTTTC. It specifies CATSRGSISGANVLTF.

The chain uses TRBV10-3 and TRBJ2-1; 10 nucleotides line up with TRBD2. CDR3 length equals 18 residues. The V segment lost 3 bases and the J segment 7 bases; nucleotides outside the gene matches: 15. Germline CDR1 is ENHRY and CDR2 is SYGVKD. CDR3 loop: CAISDEGRASGRINEQFF. The CDR3, as DNA: TGTGCCATCAGTGATGAGGGGAGGGCTAGCGGGAGAATAAATGAGCAGTTCTTC.

The chain carries TRBV5-1 and TRBJ2-5; 10 nucleotides match TRBD1. The V gene's germline CDR1 is SGHRS and CDR2 YFSETQ. This CDR3 comprises 15 residues. V trimming: 3 bases; J trimming: 3 bases; junction bases outside the gene matches: 5. Here the CDR3 reads CASSWGGTGEETQYF. In nucleotides, the CDR3 is TGCGCCAGCAGCTGGGGAGGGACAGGGGAAGAGACCCAGTACTTC.

Comment on this clone: Other DNA variants within this sample encode the same CDR3. V gene TRBV5-1 combines with J gene TRBJ2-7, with 9 bases fitting TRBD1. Germline CDR1 SGHRS, CDR2 YFSETQ. This CDR3 region has 15 residues. V was pared by 4 bases and J by 4 bases, with 9 bases of the junction left unmatched. The CDR3 spells CASSLRGDRGYEQYF. The CDR3 coding sequence is TGCGCCAGCAGCCTCCGTGGAGACAGGGGGTACGAGCAGTACTTC.

This sequence joins TRBV29-1 and TRBJ2-3, with 9 bases fitting TRBD2. The V gene end was trimmed by 7 bases and the J gene end by 5 bases; junction bases not matched to a gene: 10. Germline CDR1 SQVTM, CDR2 ANQGSEA. This CDR3 spans 14 amino acids. The CDR3 nucleotides read TGCAGCGCTTTAGCGGGAGCAAGTATAGATACGCAGTATTTT. Residues: CSALAGASIDTQYF.

This clone has a single count. The rearrangement uses TRBV6-5 and TRBJ2-7, with TRBD1 identical over 11 bases. CDR1 and CDR2 (germline): MNHEY, SVGAGI. CDR3 size: 16 residues. The ends lost 4 bases at V and 0 bases at J; junction bases unmatched: 5. The CDR3 DNA reads TGTGCCAGCAGTTTTGGGGGGACAGGGGGCTCCTACGAGCAGTACTTC. Translated, it gives CASSFGGTGGSYEQYF.

The chain employs TRBV28 and TRBJ2-7; tentative D call: TRBD1 (5 bases). Germline assignment: CDR1 MDHEN and CDR2 SYDVKM. The V and J ends lost 7 bases and 2 bases respectively, with 15 bases between them. The CDR3 length is 14 residues. DNA for the CDR3: TGTGCCAGCATACCCTGGGGCGGACCCTACGAGCAGTACTTC. Translated: CASIPWGGPYEQYF.

This clone was found a few times. The chain employs TRBV5-4 and TRBJ2-3; unclear D gene. V gave up 2 bases and J gave up 0 bases, with 1 base separating them. This CDR3 region has 12 residues. Per germline, CDR1 SGHNT and CDR2 YYREEE (reference sequence). CDR3 in amino acids: CASSLSTDTQYF. The CDR3 region has the DNA TGTGCCAGCAGCTTAAGCACAGATACGCAGTATTTT.

This rearrangement joins TRBV19 to TRBJ2-5, with 14 bases aligning to TRBD2. The CDR3 is made up of 16 amino acids. Germline V gene lookup returns CDR1 LNHDA and CDR2 SQIVND (reference sequence). V dropped 4 bases and J dropped 4; count of bases not matched to a gene: 5. CDR3 sequence reads: CASSTTSGRARETQYF. The CDR3 DNA follows: TGTGCCAGTAGTACGACTAGCGGGAGGGCTAGAGAGACCCAGTACTTC.